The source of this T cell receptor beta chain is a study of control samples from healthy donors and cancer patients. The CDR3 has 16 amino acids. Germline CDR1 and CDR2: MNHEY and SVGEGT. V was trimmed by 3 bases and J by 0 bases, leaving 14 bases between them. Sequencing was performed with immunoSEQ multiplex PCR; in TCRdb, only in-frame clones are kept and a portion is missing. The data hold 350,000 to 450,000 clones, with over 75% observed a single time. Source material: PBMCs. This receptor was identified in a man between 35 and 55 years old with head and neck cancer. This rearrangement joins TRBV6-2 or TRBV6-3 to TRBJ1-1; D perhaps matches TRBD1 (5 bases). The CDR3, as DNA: TGTGCCAGCAGTTATTCAGGGATCCCTTTGAACACTGAAGCTTTCTTT. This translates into CASSYSGIPLNTEAFF.